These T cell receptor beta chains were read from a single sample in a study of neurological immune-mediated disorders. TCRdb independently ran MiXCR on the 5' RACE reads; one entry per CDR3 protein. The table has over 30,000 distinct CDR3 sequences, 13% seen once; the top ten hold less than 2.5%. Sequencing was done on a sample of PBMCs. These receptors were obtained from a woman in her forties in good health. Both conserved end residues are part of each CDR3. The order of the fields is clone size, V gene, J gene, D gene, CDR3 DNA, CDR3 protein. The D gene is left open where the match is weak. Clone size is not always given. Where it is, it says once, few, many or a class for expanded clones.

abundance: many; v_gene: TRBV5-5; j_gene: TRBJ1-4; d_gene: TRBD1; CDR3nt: TGTGCCAGCAGCATCGGGACAGGAAGGAATGAAAAACTGTTTTTT; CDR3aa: CASSIGTGRNEKLFF
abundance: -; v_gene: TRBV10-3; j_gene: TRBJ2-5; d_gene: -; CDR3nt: TGTGCCATCAGCAAACAGCTAGGGATCGAAGAGACCCAGTACTTC; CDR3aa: CAISKQLGIEETQYF
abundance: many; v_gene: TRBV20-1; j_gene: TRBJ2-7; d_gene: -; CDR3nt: TGCAGTGCCGAGGACGGGACACCCTACGAGCAGTACTTC; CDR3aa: CSAEDGTPYEQYF
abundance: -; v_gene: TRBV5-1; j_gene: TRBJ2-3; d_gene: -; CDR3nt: TGCGCCAGCAGCGGGAGTGTCACAGATACGCAGTATTTT; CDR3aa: CASSGSVTDTQYF
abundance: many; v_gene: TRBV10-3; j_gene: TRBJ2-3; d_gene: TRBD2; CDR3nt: TGTGCCATCAGTGAGGGGTTAGCGGGGGGCCCCACAGATACGCAGTATTTT; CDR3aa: CAISEGLAGGPTDTQYF
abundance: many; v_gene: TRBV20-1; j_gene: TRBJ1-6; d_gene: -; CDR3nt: TGCAGTGCTAGAGAACGGGACATTAATTCACCCCTCCACTTT; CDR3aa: CSARERDINSPLHF
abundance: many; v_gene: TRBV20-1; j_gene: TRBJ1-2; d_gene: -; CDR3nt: TGCAGTGCTAGGTATCTTGCGGGCTACACCTTC; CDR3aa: CSARYLAGYTF
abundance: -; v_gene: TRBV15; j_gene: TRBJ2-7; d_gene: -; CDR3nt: TGTGCCACCAGCAGTGAATATGGGGGCAGCACCTACGAGCAGTACTTC; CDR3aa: CATSSEYGGSTYEQYF
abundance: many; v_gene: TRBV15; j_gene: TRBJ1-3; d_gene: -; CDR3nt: TGTGCCACCAGTAACAGGGTCTTTGGAAACACCATATATTTT; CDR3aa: CATSNRVFGNTIYF
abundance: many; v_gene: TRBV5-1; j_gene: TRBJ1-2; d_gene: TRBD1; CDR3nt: TGCGCCAGCAGGCGTGGACAGGGGGCAACGGACTATGGCTACACCTTC; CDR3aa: CASRRGQGATDYGYTF
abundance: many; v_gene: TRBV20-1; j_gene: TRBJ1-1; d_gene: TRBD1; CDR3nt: TGCAGTCCAACGACAGGGGGCCAAGGCACTGAAGCTTTCTTT; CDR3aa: CSPTTGGQGTEAFF
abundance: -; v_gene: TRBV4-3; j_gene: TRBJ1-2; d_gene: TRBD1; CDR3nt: TGCGCCAGCAGCCAAGGCTGGACAGGCGGCTACACCTTC; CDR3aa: CASSQGWTGGYTF
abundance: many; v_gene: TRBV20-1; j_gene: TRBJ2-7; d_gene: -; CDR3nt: TGCAGTGCCCACCCCGCGAGGGGGGAAGGGGACTACGAGCAGTACTTC; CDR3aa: CSAHPARGEGDYEQYF
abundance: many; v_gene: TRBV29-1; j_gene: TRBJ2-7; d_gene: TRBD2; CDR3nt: TGCAGCGTTGATTCGGGGGGAGACGAGCAGTACTTC; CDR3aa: CSVDSGGDEQYF
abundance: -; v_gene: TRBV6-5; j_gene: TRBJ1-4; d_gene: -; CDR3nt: TGTGCCAGCAGTTACTCCGAAGATCGGGGAGAAAAACTGTTTTTT; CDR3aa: CASSYSEDRGEKLFF
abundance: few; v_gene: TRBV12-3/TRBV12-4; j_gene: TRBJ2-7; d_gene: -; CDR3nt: TGTGCCAGCAGCCCTCAGCCCTATCACTACGAGCAGTACTTC; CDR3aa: CASSPQPYHYEQYF
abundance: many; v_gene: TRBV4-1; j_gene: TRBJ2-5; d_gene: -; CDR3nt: TGCGCCAGCAGCCAAGATCGCATCCAAGAGACCCAGTACTTC; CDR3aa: CASSQDRIQETQYF
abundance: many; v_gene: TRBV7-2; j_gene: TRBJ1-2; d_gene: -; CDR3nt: TGTGCCAGCAGCTTAGCGGGGCGCCAGGGAGGTGGCTACACCTTC; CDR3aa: CASSLAGRQGGGYTF
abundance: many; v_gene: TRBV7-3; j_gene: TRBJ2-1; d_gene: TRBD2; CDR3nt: TGTGCCAGCAGCTTATATCCTAGCGGGGACAATGAGCAGTTCTTC; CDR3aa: CASSLYPSGDNEQFF
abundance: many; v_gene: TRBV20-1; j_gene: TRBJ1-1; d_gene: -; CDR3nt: TGCAGTGCTAGAAGCAGGGGGAACACTGAAGCTTTCTTT; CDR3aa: CSARSRGNTEAFF
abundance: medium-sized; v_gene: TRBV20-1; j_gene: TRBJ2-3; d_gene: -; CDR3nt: TGCAGTGCTAGTCAGTTAGCCGGGCCCACAGATACGCAGTATTTT; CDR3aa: CSASQLAGPTDTQYF
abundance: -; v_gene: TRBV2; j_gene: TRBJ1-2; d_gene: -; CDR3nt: TGTGCCAGCAGTGATAGGGGAGAGTACAACACCTTC; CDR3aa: CASSDRGEYNTF
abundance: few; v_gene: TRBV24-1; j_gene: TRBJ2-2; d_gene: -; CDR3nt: TGTGCCACCAGCCGACAGGGAGGCACCGGGGAGCTGTTTTTT; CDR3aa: CATSRQGGTGELFF
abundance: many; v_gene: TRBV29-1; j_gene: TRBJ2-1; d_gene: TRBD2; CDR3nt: TGCAGCGTTGAAGGGACTAGCGGGAGGGATACGAGCTCCTACAATGAGCAGTTCTTC; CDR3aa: CSVEGTSGRDTSSYNEQFF
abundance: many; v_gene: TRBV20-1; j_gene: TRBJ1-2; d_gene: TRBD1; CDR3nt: TGCAGTGCCGGGGGGACAGCAAACTATGGCTACACCTTC; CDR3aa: CSAGGTANYGYTF
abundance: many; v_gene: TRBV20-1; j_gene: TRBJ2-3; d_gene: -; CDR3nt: TGCAGTGCCGCCTACTGGCACTTTGGGTTAGATACGCAGTATTTT; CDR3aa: CSAAYWHFGLDTQYF